A selection of T cell receptor beta chains follows, all from one sample in a study of OX40 agonist ivuxolimab in advanced cancers. The data were produced by immunoSEQ multiplex PCR, yet TCRdb's version contains in-frame clones alone and is incomplete. Of roughly 50,000 clones in the sample, around 87% are singletons; the top ten hold over 9%. The material sequenced was CD4+ or CD8+ T cells sorted from blood, taken in a trial of the OX40 agonist ivuxolimab. The origin of the receptors is an adult with an advanced solid tumor such as melanoma, head and neck, liver or kidney cancer. Each CDR3 is given with its conserved first and last residue. The D gene is left open where the match is weak. Clone size is stated in some rows and not others, as once, few, many or a class when expanded.

j_gene,v_gene,d_gene,abundance,CDR3nt,CDR3aa
TRBJ1-2,TRBV7-9,NA,NA,TGTGCCAGCAGCGCGAATGGCGGGTGGGAGGACTATGGCTACACCTTC,CASSANGGWEDYGYTF
TRBJ2-3,TRBV30,TRBD2,once,TGTGCCTGGACCAGGACTAGCCTTAGCACAGATACGCAGTATTTT,CAWTRTSLSTDTQYF
TRBJ1-2,TRBV9,NA,NA,TGTGCCAGCAGCGTCGGGGGGGAGAATGGCTACACCTTC,CASSVGGENGYTF
TRBJ1-2,TRBV9,TRBD1,NA,TGTGCCAGCAGAGAGGGGACAGGTCGGTACACCTTC,CASREGTGRYTF
TRBJ2-1,TRBV7-3,NA,NA,TGTGCCAGCAGCTTAATTCGACCACCAGTCAATGAGCAGTTCTTC,CASSLIRPPVNEQFF
TRBJ2-3,TRBV9,TRBD2,NA,TGTGCCAGCAGCCCCCGCGTCGGGGGGTTCACAGATACGCAGTATTTT,CASSPRVGGFTDTQYF
TRBJ2-7,TRBV7-9,TRBD1,once,TGTGCCAGCAGCACGGACAGGGCTTCCTACGAGCAGTACTTC,CASSTDRASYEQYF
TRBJ1-1,TRBV7-8,NA,few,TGTGCCAGCAGCTTAGCGGACTACACTGAAGCTTTCTTT,CASSLADYTEAFF
TRBJ2-3,TRBV28,TRBD2,NA,TGTGCCAGCAGCCTGGGACTAGCGGGAGCGGGGACAGATACGCAGTATTTT,CASSLGLAGAGTDTQYF
TRBJ1-2,TRBV5-1,NA,NA,TGCGCCAGCAGCTGGATTGGGTGGTACTATGGCTACACCTTC,CASSWIGWYYGYTF
TRBJ2-7,TRBV7-8,NA,NA,TGTGCCAGCAGCTTAACAGGTCCAAAGGGATACGAGCAGTACTTC,CASSLTGPKGYEQYF
TRBJ2-7,TRBV4-2,NA,NA,TGTGCCAGCAGCCAATCCCCCGCAGTCTCCTACGAGCAGTACTTC,CASSQSPAVSYEQYF
TRBJ2-3,TRBV10-3,NA,NA,TGTGCCATCATGAGGTCTCAATCTACTAGCACAGATACGCAGTATTTT,CAIMRSQSTSTDTQYF
TRBJ1-2,TRBV21-1,NA,NA,TGTGCCAGCAGCAAAAAGGGCAGCTATTCCTATGGCTACACCTTC,CASSKKGSYSYGYTF
TRBJ1-2,TRBV7-9,NA,NA,TGTGCCAGCAGCTTAGAGCAGGGGACGAACTATGGCTACACCTTC,CASSLEQGTNYGYTF
TRBJ2-7,TRBV5-6,TRBD1,NA,TGTGCCAGCAGCTTGGCTCGAGACAGGGCCTCCTACGAGCAGTACTTC,CASSLARDRASYEQYF
TRBJ1-5,TRBV21-1,NA,NA,TGTGCCAGCAGCAAAGCGGGCAGGGATAGCAATCAGCCCCAGCATTTT,CASSKAGRDSNQPQHF
TRBJ2-1,TRBV7-9,TRBD1,NA,TGTGCCAGCAGCCCTGGACAGGGGATATTCAATGAGCAGTTCTTC,CASSPGQGIFNEQFF
TRBJ2-7,TRBV4-3,NA,NA,TGCGCCAGCAGCCAAGATTATGCGAGCTCCGTGCCCTACGAGCAGTACTTC,CASSQDYASSVPYEQYF
TRBJ2-3,TRBV9,NA,NA,TGTGCCAGCAGCCAAACCCGAGGGTTGGGGACAGATACGCAGTATTTT,CASSQTRGLGTDTQYF
TRBJ2-2,TRBV2,NA,medium-sized,TGTGCCAGCAGTGATGTCCCAGGGTACGGGGAGCTGTTTTTT,CASSDVPGYGELFF
TRBJ1-2,TRBV25-1,TRBD1,NA,TGTGCCAGCAGTGCTTACAGGGGAAGCTATGGCTACACCTTC,CASSAYRGSYGYTF
TRBJ2-3,TRBV9,NA,NA,TGTGCCAGCAGCGTAGAGAGTGGGTATACGCAGTATTTT,CASSVESGYTQYF
TRBJ1-1,TRBV4-3,NA,once,TGCGCCAGCAGCCCCGGACAGCTGAACACTGAAGCTTTCTTT,CASSPGQLNTEAFF
TRBJ2-2,TRBV7-8,TRBD1,NA,TGTGCCAGCAGCTTAGTTGGACAGGATGGAGGAGCCCCCACCGGGGAGCTGTTTTTT,CASSLVGQDGGAPTGELFF
TRBJ1-2,TRBV5-1,TRBD1,NA,TGCGCCAGCAGCTCCGGGACAGGGTCCTATGGCTACACCTTC,CASSSGTGSYGYTF
TRBJ1-1,TRBV6-4,NA,NA,TGTGCCAGCAGTGACTCGAATCCTGAGATGAACACTGAAGCTTTCTTT,CASSDSNPEMNTEAFF
TRBJ2-5,TRBV27,NA,NA,TGTGCCTCAGCACTTATGGGGTATGCAGAGACCCAGTACTTC,CASALMGYAETQYF
TRBJ2-1,TRBV5-1,TRBD1,NA,TGCGCCAGCAGCTTGGGGACAGGGGGTGGTAATGAGCAGTTCTTC,CASSLGTGGGNEQFF